Shown below are 4 T cell receptor beta chains from a single sample sequenced in a study of blood T cells in healthy people across ages. Then a second PCR, running roughly 6 to 12 cycles, was carried out with a sample-barcoded 5' primer and a J-beta primer mix. TCRdb analysed the 5' RACE reads with MiXCR anew, one entry per CDR3 protein. The sample holds hundreds of thousands of distinct CDR3 sequences, 44% seen once. Material: blood. The receptors shown here come from a man between 60 and 70 years old in good health.

V is TRBV11-3 and J is TRBJ1-1; D not resolved. Between the trimmed V and J ends, which lost 6 bases and 5 bases, there was a span of 7 bases. CDR3 length: 11 amino acids. Germline loops: CDR1 SGHNT, CDR2 YENEEA. The CDR3 nucleotides are TGTGCCAGCAGAATAGGGACTGAAGCTTTCTTT. This translates into CASRIGTEAFF.

The chain is built from TRBV7-9 and TRBJ2-7; either TRBD1 or TRBD2 may fit D (5 bases each). CDR3 length: 15 residues. The germline V and J ends were trimmed by 5 bases and 5 bases, with 19 bases remaining between them. Germline-derived CDR1 and CDR2 are SEHNR and FQNEAQ (reference sequence). The CDR3 DNA is TGTGCCAGCAGCCCCACGGGTGGGGGTTTCCACGAGCAGTACTTC. The encoded protein is CASSPTGGGFHEQYF.

This clonotype was detected ten times or more. This chain joins TRBV9 and TRBJ2-7, with D possibly matching TRBD2 (5 bases). The V and J ends lost 5 bases and 6 bases respectively, with 18 bases between them. Germline CDR1 SGDLS, CDR2 YYNGEE. This CDR3 is 14 amino acids long. CDR3 sequence: CASSRDFASGEQYF. CDR3 in DNA: TGTGCCAGCAGTCGAGACTTCGCCAGCGGCGAGCAGTACTTC.

The chain carries TRBV7-3 and TRBJ2-1; D gene ambiguous. This CDR3 contains 12 residues. Trimming pared 5 bases from V and 7 bases from J, leaving 9 bases between. Germline-derived CDR1 and CDR2 are SGHTA and FQGTGA. CDR3 bases: TGTGCCAGCAGCCTCAGTACGAATGAGCAGTTCTTC. It yields the protein CASSLSTNEQFF. Using reference TRBV7-3 and TRBJ2-1 for the parts outside the CDR3, the full variable domain is GAGVSQTPSNKVTEKGKYVELRCDPISGHTALYWYRQSLGQGPEFLIYFQGTGAADDSGLPNDRFFAVRPEGSVSTLKIQRTERGDSAVYLCASSLSTNEQFFGPGTRLTVL.